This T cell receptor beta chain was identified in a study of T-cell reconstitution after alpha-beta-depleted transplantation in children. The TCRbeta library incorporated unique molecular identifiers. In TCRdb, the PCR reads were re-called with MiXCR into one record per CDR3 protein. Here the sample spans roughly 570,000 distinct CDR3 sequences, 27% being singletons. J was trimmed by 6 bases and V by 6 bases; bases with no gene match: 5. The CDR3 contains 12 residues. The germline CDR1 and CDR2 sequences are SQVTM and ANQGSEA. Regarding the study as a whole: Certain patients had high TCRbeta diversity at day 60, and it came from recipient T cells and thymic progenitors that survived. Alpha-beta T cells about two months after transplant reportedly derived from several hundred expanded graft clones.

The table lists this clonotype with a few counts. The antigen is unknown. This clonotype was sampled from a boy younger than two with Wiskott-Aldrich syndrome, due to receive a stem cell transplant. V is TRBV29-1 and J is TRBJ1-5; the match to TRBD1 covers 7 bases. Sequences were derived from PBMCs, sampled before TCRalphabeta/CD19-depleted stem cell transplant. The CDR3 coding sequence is TGCAGCGTAGGGGGCGCGGGTCAGCCCCAGCATTTT. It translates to CSVGGAGQPQHF.